One sample yielded the 4 T cell receptor beta chains listed below, sequenced in a study of beta chain features in type 1 diabetes. General study results and limits: In every one of the four CD4+ subsets, TCRB CDR3s were moderately but significantly shorter in Type 1 diabetes patients.

All of the isolated RNA was reverse transcribed, so expressed TCRB transcripts were sequenced. The protocol was immunoSEQ multiplex PCR, while the TCRdb copy is restricted to in-frame clones and leaves out a portion. This sample carries about 370,000 clones, around 10% of them seen once, and the ten largest clones take about 0.64%. Antigen specificity for these receptors is unknown. Sequencing input: central memory CD4+ T cells from blood. These receptors all come from a man aged 25 to 40 with type 1 diabetes.

As for this clone: This sample also contains other DNA sequences that code for the same CDR3. This chain uses TRBV6-5 with TRBJ2-2; a possible D gene is TRBD2 (5 bases). Germline CDR1 reads MNHEY; CDR2 reads SVGAGI. The CDR3 has 13 residues. The V and J ends lost 2 bases and 4 bases respectively, with 5 bases between them. In nucleotides, the CDR3 is TGTGCCAGCAGTTACCGGGGCACCGGGGAGCTGTTTTTT. This translates into CASSYRGTGELFF.

The chain combines TRBV28 with TRBJ1-2, with D possibly TRBD1 on 5 matching bases. Between the trimmed V and J ends, which lost 2 bases and 4 bases, there was a span of 8 bases. This CDR3 spans 13 amino acids. The germline V gene has CDR1 MDHEN and CDR2 SYDVKM. The CDR3 region is CASSLLRAYGYTF. DNA of the CDR3: TGTGCCAGCAGTTTACTCAGGGCCTATGGCTACACCTTC.

This clone was picked up a small number of times. The rearrangement joins TRBV7-2 to TRBJ2-4; 8 bases agree with TRBD1. With 5 bases clipped from V and 1 base from J, the junction kept 7 bases outside the gene matches. Per germline, CDR1 SGHTA and CDR2 FQGNSA. The length of the CDR3 is 16 residues. The CDR3, as DNA: TGTGCCAGCAGCCCCTGGACAGGGAGGGCCAAAAACATTCAGTACTTC. This sequence encodes CASSPWTGRAKNIQYF.

This clone occurred a few times. Written as DNA, the CDR3 is TGCGCCAGCAGTCGCACTCCCTTGGGGGCAGGGGGAGCAGATACGCAGTATTTT. Its translation is CASSRTPLGAGGADTQYF. The rearrangement uses TRBV4-1 and TRBJ2-3, with TRBD1 matching 7 bases. The CDR3 is 18 residues long. CDR1 is MGHRA and CDR2 is YSYEKL in the germline V gene. After removal of 6 bases from V and 4 bases from J, the junction contained 19 bases not matched to a gene.